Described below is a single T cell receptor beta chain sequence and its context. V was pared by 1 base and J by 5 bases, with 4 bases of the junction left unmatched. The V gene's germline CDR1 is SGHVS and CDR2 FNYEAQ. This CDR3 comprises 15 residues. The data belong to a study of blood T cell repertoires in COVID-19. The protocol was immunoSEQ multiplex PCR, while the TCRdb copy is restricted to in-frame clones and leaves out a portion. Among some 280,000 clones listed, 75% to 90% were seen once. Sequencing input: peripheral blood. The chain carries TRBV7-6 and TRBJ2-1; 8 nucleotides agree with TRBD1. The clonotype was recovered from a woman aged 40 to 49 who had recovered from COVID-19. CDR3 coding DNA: TGTGCCAGCAGCTTAGGCAGGGGGCGGGACAATGAGCAGTTCTTC. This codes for CASSLGRGRDNEQFF.